The clone carrying this T cell receptor beta chain was observed a few times. This entry is derived from a study of blood T cell repertoires in COVID-19. Across the study: The analysed material was cDNA or gDNA that came from T cells, B-cell-depleted T cells, or PBMCs.

From germline, CDR1 is MGHRA and CDR2 YSYEKL. Trimming at V came to 3 bases and at J to 2 bases, leaving 6 bases not matched to a gene. This CDR3 is built from 15 residues. As originally analysed: How many nucleated cells were present was estimated from reference gene primer amplification. The method was immunoSEQ multiplex PCR; TCRdb's version includes in-frame clones alone and lacks a portion of them. V and J calls and clone size are as listed in that table; D and trimming were resolved from the DNA. Altogether a few hundred thousand clones are present, about nine tenths being singletons, with the ten largest covering around 9.5%.

The sequencing sample was made of PBMCs or T cells enriched from blood (not recorded which). The sequence was obtained from a woman in her thirties or forties who had recovered from COVID-19. J is TRBJ2-5 and V is TRBV4-1; 7 nucleotides agree with TRBD1. The DNA for the CDR3 is TGCGCCAGCAGCCACGCCGGGACAGAGCAAGAGACCCAGTACTTC. It yields the protein CASSHAGTEQETQYF.